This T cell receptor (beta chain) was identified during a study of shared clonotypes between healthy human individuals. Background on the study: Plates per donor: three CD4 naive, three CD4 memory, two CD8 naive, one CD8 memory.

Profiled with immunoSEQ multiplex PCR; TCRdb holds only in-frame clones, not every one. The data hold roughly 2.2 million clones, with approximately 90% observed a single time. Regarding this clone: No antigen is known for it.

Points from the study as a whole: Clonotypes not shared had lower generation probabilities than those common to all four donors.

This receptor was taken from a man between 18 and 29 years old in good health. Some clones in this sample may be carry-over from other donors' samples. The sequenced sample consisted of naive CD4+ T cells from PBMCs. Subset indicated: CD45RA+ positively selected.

The CDR3 region is CAWSAPGIYRGPNYGYTF. DNA of the CDR3: TGTGCCTGGAGTGCCCCAGGAATATACAGGGGGCCCAACTATGGCTACACCTTC. J is TRBJ1-2 and V is TRBV30, with 9 bases identical to TRBD1. This CDR3 comprises 18 residues. The ends lost 1 base at V and 2 bases at J; junction bases unmatched: 14. Germline loops: CDR1 GTSNPN, CDR2 SVGIG (reference sequence).